This TCR beta chain was sequenced in a study of early stage breast cancer tumors (dated by TCRdb to the late 2010s). About the full investigation: Of the roughly 17 invasive breast tumors, eleven to twelve were found to be estrogen receptor-positive, progesterone receptor-positive and HER2-negative. Across all samples, approximately 2,500,000 templates representing roughly 1 million unique clonotypes were detected. On average, each sample had roughly 9.9-fold read coverage. Most of the 12 ER+/PR+/HER2- tumors were invasive ductal carcinomas, while the other four were invasive lobular carcinomas. Paper-wide results and their limitations: Repertoires from blood and normal breast were more alike than repertoires from blood and tumor, and in about 90% of the 16 patients, comparing each tissue with blood separated tumor from normal. About 2.7-fold higher T cell density and higher clonality were observed in tumors than in adjacent normal breast tissue. Bulk genomic DNA sequencing of unsorted cells missed chain pairing and functional markers such as CD4, CD8 and FOXP3. Because the cohort was small, analysis by tumor subtype was not possible. Enriched TCRB sequences shared across patients were mostly commonly generated sequences, unlikely to play an important role in the tumor microenvironment.

Each sample was amplified in two independent genomic DNA replicates, using 0.5 ug for blood and roughly 1.5 ug for tumor or normal breast. Following the manufacturer's instructions, the ImmunoSeq Intro kit was used to carry out TCRB sequencing on genomic DNA. The multiplex PCR ran for 30 to 40 cycles using proprietary primers and spike-in control sequences for absolute quantification. Single-end 150-bp reads were used to sequence an 87-bp fragment spanning the CDR3 and the flanking V and J genes. Each lane of an Illumina MiSeq using version 3.0 chemistry carried seven multiplexed samples, with two replicates per sample. The study's own analysis went as follows. The vendor's proprietary pipeline handled the raw data processing, merging both replicates into a single result for each sample. Clonotypes were defined as productive rearrangements sharing the V-gene family, CDR3 amino acid sequence and J-gene segment. Clonality was calculated as 1 minus the normalized Shannon entropy (Pielou evenness) of TCRB abundances. To estimate T cell density, the total number of templates was divided by the number of input cells, which was inferred from the amount of DNA input. Total repertoire diversity and clonality were estimated with Recon using default parameters. A clonotype counted as tumor-enriched if its abundance in tumor exceeded 0.1% and was at least 32-fold higher than its abundance in normal breast. The immuneACCESS repertoire file appears here via TCRdb, limited to in-frame rearrangements. These files lack a portion of the clones; in checked studies, under half of the deficit traces to unresolved V genes, and the cause of the others is not known. That table is the source of V, J and clone size, and D and trimming were worked out from the DNA. This sample comprises some 58,000 clones, 65% to 80% of them detected only once. The ten largest clones capture 3% to 3.5% of the sample.

The study profiled bulk TCR beta-chain repertoires in matched peripheral blood, tumor and adjacent normal breast tissue taken from some 15 patients with early-stage breast cancer. Before surgery, about 5-11 mL of whole blood was collected into EDTA tubes and then processed within 2 hours. Ficoll-Paque centrifugation in SepMate-50 tubes was used to isolate peripheral blood mononuclear cells. PBMCs were cryopreserved in aliquots of roughly 1.8 to 4.5 million cells in roughly 90% FBS with around 10% DMSO and kept in liquid nitrogen. The Qiagen AllPrep DNA/RNA Mini kit was used to extract genomic DNA. V is pruned by 7 bases and J by 4 bases, leaving 12 bases of the junction without a gene match. The CDR3 goes from the cysteine to the phenylalanine over 15 residues. CDR3 DNA only is kept here, 45 bases in frame from base 1. Sequences MNHNS (CDR1) and SASEGT (CDR2) are obtained from the germline V gene.

Turning to this clone: Its antigen target is currently unknown. Base qualities are missing; no much larger clone stands one base away.

This clonotype was obtained from a person in their twenties or thirties with breast cancer. The chain uses TRBV6-1 and TRBJ1-1, with 7 bases aligning to TRBD1. Material for sequencing was blood. The CDR3 is CASTRNRDSITEAFF. The base sequence is TGTGCCAGCACCAGAAACCGGGACAGCATCACTGAAGCTTTCTTT.